Below are 6 T cell receptor beta chains sequenced from a single sample in a study of response to subunit inactivated influenza vaccine. TCRdb called the RT-PCR reads again in MiXCR, with one record for every CDR3 protein. The sample lists hundreds of thousands of distinct CDR3 sequences; over 25% were seen once. The starting material was CD4+ T cells sorted from PBMCs, obtained roughly 5 days after vaccination. The receptors originated from a man aged 45 to 65 who received an inactivated influenza vaccine.

In this sample, this clonotype turned up once. The gene calls are TRBV18 and TRBJ1-1; D is unresolved. This CDR3 has 15 amino acids. Deletions cut 4 bases from V and 3 bases from J, with 15 bases between. CDR1 is KGHSH and CDR2 is LQKENI in the germline V gene. CDR3 nucleotide sequence: TGTGCCAGCTCACAAAAAGTTAGCGGTGACACTGAAGCTTTCTTT. Protein sequence: CASSQKVSGDTEAFF.

In this sample, this clonotype turned up a few times. The gene calls are TRBV5-1 and TRBJ2-5; D is uncertain. The CDR3 has 14 amino acids. Germline-derived CDR1 and CDR2 are SGHRS and YFSETQ. V lost 0 bases to trimming and J lost 1 base, with 7 bases between them. In nucleotides, the CDR3 is TGCGCCAGCAGCTTGGCCATGTCCCAAGAGACCCAGTACTTC. It yields the protein CASSLAMSQETQYF.

This clonotype was found a few times. The rearrangement uses TRBV7-2 and TRBJ1-6; no definite D call. In germline, CDR1 is SGHTA, CDR2 FQGNSA. The length of the CDR3 is 17 residues. V was cut by 0 bases and J by 9 bases, with 18 bases left in between. The CDR3 nucleotides read TGTGCCAGCAGCTTAGCCCCTGGAGGGAAATCACTTTCACCCCTCCACTTT. Residues: CASSLAPGGKSLSPLHF.

CDR3 DNA: TGTGCCAGCAGCAGGGGGCGTTTCTCCTACAATGAGCAGTTCTTC. Residues: CASSRGRFSYNEQFF. The gene calls are TRBV12-3 or TRBV12-4 and TRBJ2-1; TRBD1 aligns across 8 bases. V shed 6 bases, J shed 0 bases, and the junction held 4 bases outside the gene matches. The CDR3 is 15 amino acids.

This rearrangement joins TRBV7-2 to TRBJ1-5, with D tentatively TRBD1 (5 bases). CDR1 and CDR2 from the germline V gene are SGHTA and FQGNSA. Between the trimmed V and J ends, which lost 1 base and 7 bases, there was a span of 14 bases. CDR3 length: 15 amino acids. CDR3 DNA sequence: TGTGCCAGCAGCTTAGGGCAGGGTAAAGGACAGCCCCAGCATTTT. Translated: CASSLGQGKGQPQHF.

The rearrangement uses TRBV12-3 or TRBV12-4 and TRBJ1-5; no clear D. Trimming left V 6 bases short and J 4 bases short, with 13 bases between. CDR3 size: 14 residues. CDR3 loop: CASSANTSNQPQHF. The CDR3 bases are TGTGCCAGCAGCGCCAATACGTCGAATCAGCCCCAGCATTTT.